Sequencing of this T cell receptor beta chain was carried out in a study of blood T cell repertoires in COVID-19. Study as a whole: Samples taken during acute and convalescent COVID-19 were collected in the United States, Italy and Spain. The cDNA or gDNA used as material had been derived from T cells, B-cell-depleted T cells, or PBMCs.

The ends were cut back, 3 bases at V and 4 bases at J, with 30 bases in the middle. The length of the CDR3 is 20 residues. In germline, CDR1 is SGHVT, CDR2 SQSDAQ. As handled by the study authors: It was from reference gene primer amplification that nucleated cell counts were estimated. Measured with immunoSEQ multiplex PCR; TCRdb has only the in-frame clones, and not every one. V and J calls and clone size come straight from that table; D and trimming were deduced from the DNA. The table shows hundreds of thousands of clones, with about 87% occurring only once. The receptor was derived from a woman in her fifties or sixties with COVID-19, enrolled during active disease. The sequencing sample was made of peripheral blood. J is TRBJ1-2 and V is TRBV7-4; D is possibly TRBD1 (5 bases). The CDR3 region has the DNA TGTGCCAGCAGCTTTTTTCGGGACTCCACCTCGCCGCCTTTCTCCTATGGCTACACCTTC. Translated: CASSFFRDSTSPPFSYGYTF.